The sequence of this T cell receptor (beta chain) was determined in a study of cytomegalovirus exposure and HLA in healthy donors. A note on this clone: Its antigen is currently unknown.

Whole-study results and caveats: Most TCR beta V segments were productive about 90% or about 30% of the time in an earlier analysis. An Asian-associated ancestry cluster reportedly showed fewer N-insertions than the approximately 700-donor mean in a later analysis.

Use of 60 Vbeta and 13 Jbeta primers characterized the PCR. TCRdb's table, derived via immunoSEQ multiplex PCR, lists solely in-frame clones and lacks some. This sample's table has some 120,000 clones. The V gene's germline CDR1 is SGHAT and CDR2 FQDESV (reference sequence). The CDR3 totals 13 residues. V shed 5 bases, J shed 5 bases, and the junction held 4 bases outside the gene matches. The TCR originated in a man aged 25 to 45 in good health and CMV-seronegative. The chain recombines TRBV11-1 with TRBJ2-5; 8 nucleotides match TRBD1. The sequenced sample was PBMCs. In DNA form, the CDR3 reads TGTGCCAGCAGCGACAGGGGTTTTGAGACCCAGTACTTC. It encodes CASSDRGFETQYF.